The 30 T cell receptor beta chains in this list originate from one sample, sequenced in a study of Graves' ophthalmopathy and Graves' hyperthyroidism. Amplification targeted the TCR beta CDR3 regions, with RNA transcripts as the source material. HTBI-primed RT-PCR formed the first round, and a multiplex PCR formed the second. TCRdb ran MiXCR on the multiplex PCR reads and lists one entry per CDR3 protein. The table lists about 400,000 distinct CDR3 sequences, under 25% of them singletons. Sequencing was carried out using peripheral blood. The receptors come from a woman between 18 and 30 years old with stable Graves' hyperthyroidism.

This clonotype has a count of ten or more. The gene calls are TRBV19 and TRBJ2-5; 7 nucleotides match TRBD2. With V trimmed by 11 bases and J by 7 bases, 13 bases remained unmatched. Germline assignment: CDR1 LNHDA and CDR2 SQIVND (reference sequence). The CDR3 is 13 residues long. CDR3 sequence reads: CASTRPGEGTQYF. Written as DNA, the CDR3 is TGTGCCTCCACTCGGCCGGGGGAGGGGACCCAGTACTTC.

Note on this clonotype: With a much larger clone just one base away, this may be a read error. This chain connects TRBV2 to TRBJ2-7, with D unclear. Trimming took 6 bases from V and 6 from J, leaving 12 bases between them. The CDR3 is made up of 12 amino acids. Per the germline V gene, CDR1 is SNHLY and CDR2 is FYNNEI. CDR3 in DNA: TGTGCCAGCAGCTTATCTCCCCGCGAGCAGTACTTC. This translates into CASSLSPREQYF.

This clonotype has a count of ten or more. The CDR3 DNA reads as TGTGCCTGGAGTGGAGTTCGGGGGGATCAGCCCCAGCATTTT. Amino acids: CAWSGVRGDQPQHF. The V and J genes are TRBV30 and TRBJ1-5; the D gene is possibly TRBD1 (5 bases). This CDR3 has 14 residues. The germline V gene encodes CDR1 GTSNPN and CDR2 SVGIG (reference sequence). The V gene lost 1 base and the J gene lost 5 bases, with 12 bases spanning the gap.

This clonotype was observed many times. The chain joins TRBV7-2 to TRBJ2-2, with 7 bases identical to TRBD2. Germline CDR1 is SGHTA and CDR2 is FQGNSA. The length of the CDR3 is 15 residues. V lost 0 bases, J lost 7 bases, and 5 bases stayed unmatched. The CDR3 DNA is TGTGCCAGCAGCTTAGCCGGACTAGACGTCGGGGAGCTGTTTTTT. It is translated as CASSLAGLDVGELFF.

This clonotype was seen at least ten times. The rearrangement uses TRBV12-3 or TRBV12-4 and TRBJ1-6, with a tentative D call TRBD1 (6 bases). There are 13 residues in the CDR3. The V gene lost 6 bases and the J gene lost 7 bases, with 10 bases spanning the gap. The CDR3, as DNA: TGTGCCAGCAGACAGGGTGGCAATTCACCCCTCCACTTT. It is translated as CASRQGGNSPLHF.

This clonotype was picked up a small number of times. The chain recombines TRBV7-3 with TRBJ2-7, with D unresolved. The V end was cut by 4 bases, the J end by 6 bases, with 13 bases between. Germline V CDR1 and CDR2: SGHTA, FQGTGA. The CDR3 loop spans 13 amino acids. The CDR3 DNA is TGTGCCAGCAGCTCGTCGGGTAGAGTCGAGCAGTACTTC. As protein: CASSSSGRVEQYF.

The sample holds many counts of this clonotype. V and J are TRBV12-3 or TRBV12-4 and TRBJ1-1; D unresolved. V lost 2 bases to trimming and J lost 6 bases, with 10 bases between them. The CDR3 has 13 residues. CDR3 coding DNA: TGTGCCAGCAGTTTAAGGGCCGCAGCTGAAGCTTTCTTT. Its translation: CASSLRAAAEAFF.

This clonotype came up many times. J is TRBJ1-1 and V is TRBV4-1; D may be TRBD1 (6 bases). The CDR3 consists of 13 residues. Trimming pared 3 bases from V and 8 bases from J, leaving 13 bases between. CDR1 is MGHRA and CDR2 is YSYEKL in the germline V gene. In DNA form, the CDR3 reads TGCGCCAGCAGCCAGATTTCCGGACAGGAAGCTTTCTTT. Translation gives CASSQISGQEAFF.

This clonotype was recorded at least ten times. The genes are TRBV2 and TRBJ1-5; D gene unclear. CDR1 is SNHLY, CDR2 FYNNEI, per germline. V shed 4 bases and J shed 4 bases, with 11 bases lying between them. The CDR3 is 14 residues long. The CDR3 DNA is TGTGCCAGCAGTGTCGACAAAAGTAATCAGCCCCAGCATTTT. As protein: CASSVDKSNQPQHF.

This clonotype was found many times. J is TRBJ1-1 and V is TRBV6-5, with D possibly being TRBD1 (5 bases). The ends were cut back, 5 bases at V and 5 bases at J, with 18 bases in the middle. This CDR3 comprises 15 residues. In germline, CDR1 is MNHEY, CDR2 SVGAGI. For the CDR3, the DNA is TGTGCCAGCAGTAACAGAGGGACGGGGGGGACTGAAGCTTTCTTT. Amino acids: CASSNRGTGGTEAFF.

This clonotype was seen ten or more times. The V call is TRBV24-1, the J call TRBJ2-5; 7 positions agree with TRBD1. J gave up 2 bases and V 4 bases, and 9 bases lay outside the gene matches. From germline, CDR1 is KGHDR and CDR2 SFDVKD. The CDR3 extends over 16 amino acids. The CDR3 loop reads CATSESDRAPQETQYF. The CDR3 DNA reads as TGTGCCACCAGTGAATCTGACAGGGCCCCACAAGAGACCCAGTACTTC.

This clonotype was counted ten times or more. The chain carries TRBV24-1 and TRBJ2-6; 8 nucleotides match TRBD1. V was pared by 5 bases and J by 1 base, with 18 bases of the junction left unmatched. Germline V gene lookup returns CDR1 KGHDR and CDR2 SFDVKD. The CDR3 contains 21 residues. CDR3 residues: CATSASRTGLFALSGANVLTF. The CDR3 DNA reads TGTGCCACCAGTGCTTCCAGGACAGGGCTTTTTGCCTTGTCTGGGGCCAACGTCCTGACTTTC.

This clonotype has at least ten counts. This chain connects TRBV20-1 to TRBJ1-2, with TRBD1 as a possible D gene (6 bases). CDR1 DFQATT and CDR2 SNEGSKA come from the germline V gene (reference sequence). The CDR3 has 11 residues. V dropped 6 bases and J dropped 8 bases, with 13 bases sitting between them. CDR3 coding DNA: TGCAGTGCAACAGGGAATACAGGCTACACCTTC. Amino acids: CSATGNTGYTF.

There are many counts of this clonotype. The chain uses TRBV6-5 and TRBJ1-5; the D is unclear. The CDR3 spans 13 residues. V lost 0 bases and J 6 bases, leaving 6 bases between the germline ends. Germline loops: CDR1 MNHEY, CDR2 SVGAGI. CDR3 residues: CASSYSSVQPQHF. The CDR3 coding sequence is TGTGCCAGCAGTTACTCTAGCGTTCAGCCCCAGCATTTT.

Many counts were recorded for this clonotype. The chain has TRBV20-1 and TRBJ1-1; D not certain. CDR3 length equals 11 residues. Looked up from germline, CDR1 is DFQATT and CDR2 is SNEGSKA (reference sequence). CDR3 DNA: TGCAGAGCCTTGGGTTGGACTGAAGCTTTCTTT. This gives the protein CRALGWTEAFF.

As to this clonotype: One end of the junction fails to match germline, which may point to a read error. The chain is built from TRBV29-1 and TRBJ1-6, with 8 bases fitting TRBD1. Looked up from germline, CDR1 is SQVTM and CDR2 is ANQGSEA. There are 20 residues in the CDR3. Here the CDR3 reads CSVAIQGGHHLSSYNPPLHF. CDR3 DNA: TGCAGCGTTGCTATACAGGGGGGACACCACTTGAGCTCCTATAATCCACCCCTCCACTTT.

This clonotype was recorded many times. V gene TRBV15 combines with J gene TRBJ2-7, with 8 bases that match TRBD1. This CDR3 has 14 residues. Germline loops: CDR1 LNHNV, CDR2 YYDKDF (reference sequence). The ends lost 4 bases at V and 3 bases at J; junction bases unmatched: 5. CDR3 protein: CATSTRTGSYEQYF. The CDR3 nucleotides are TGTGCCACCAGCACTAGGACAGGGAGCTACGAGCAGTACTTC.

This clonotype was detected ten times or more. The chain employs TRBV27 and TRBJ2-7; TRBD1 agrees at 7 bases. Germline V gives CDR1 MNHEY, CDR2 SMNVEV (reference sequence). V was clipped by 5 bases and J by 7 bases; unmatched bases: 17. This CDR3 has 16 amino acids. CDR3 sequence reads: CASSLRQGTSLGEQYF. CDR3 nucleotides: TGTGCCAGCAGTCTACGACAGGGAACATCTTTGGGGGAGCAGTACTTC.

This clonotype was observed at least ten times. V usage is TRBV27 and J usage is TRBJ2-5; D may match TRBD1 or TRBD2 (5 bases each). V shed 3 bases and J shed 3 bases, with 11 bases lying between them. Germline V gives CDR1 MNHEY, CDR2 SMNVEV (reference sequence). The CDR3 contains 14 residues. The CDR3 sequence is CASSLLGPEETQYF. The CDR3 region has the DNA TGTGCCAGCAGTTTGTTGGGACCCGAAGAGACCCAGTACTTC.

This chain uses TRBV20-1 with TRBJ1-2; a possible D gene is TRBD1 (6 bases). Trimming left V 1 base short and J 4 bases short, with 19 bases between. Germline V gene data show CDR1 as DFQATT and CDR2 as SNEGSKA (reference sequence). The CDR3 has 16 amino acids. The CDR3 DNA reads TGCAGTGCTAGAGGGGGTTTCAACGGACAGAGCTATGGCTACACCTTC. This sequence encodes CSARGGFNGQSYGYTF.

This clonotype was seen ten or more times. The CDR3 reads CASSPEAGGFTGELFF. CDR3 nucleotide sequence: TGTGCCAGCAGTCCTGAGGCGGGAGGGTTCACCGGGGAGCTGTTTTTT. This rearrangement joins TRBV12-3 or TRBV12-4 to TRBJ2-2; TRBD2 matches 9 bases. The length of the CDR3 is 16 residues. Trimming took 5 bases from V and 4 from J; bases not matched to a gene: 8.

The rearrangement uses TRBV6-1 and TRBJ1-1; the D gene is possibly TRBD1 (5 bases). Per germline, CDR1 MNHNS and CDR2 SASEGT. The CDR3 has 11 amino acids. V gave up 8 bases and J gave up 6 bases, with 10 bases separating them. The CDR3 reads CASRTSPEAFF. CDR3 sequence (DNA): TGTGCCAGCCGGACAAGCCCTGAAGCTTTCTTT.

This clonotype has at least ten counts. V usage is TRBV6-2 or TRBV6-3 and J usage is TRBJ2-7; 9 nucleotides line up with TRBD2. CDR1 is MNHEY and CDR2 is SVGEGT in the germline V gene. This CDR3 has 18 residues. With V trimmed by 2 bases and J by 1 base, 12 bases remained unmatched. For the CDR3, the DNA is TGTGCCAGCAGTTACCGGTGGAGCCTAGCGGGGAATTCCTACGAGCAGTACTTC. This encodes CASSYRWSLAGNSYEQYF.

This clonotype was counted at least ten times. The chain links TRBV6-1 to TRBJ1-6; no clear D gene. The CDR3 has 13 residues. In germline, CDR1 is MNHNS, CDR2 SASEGT. Trimming left V 2 bases short and J 8 bases short, with 7 bases between. The CDR3 DNA sequence: TGTGCCAGCAGTGAACACTTGGATTCACCCCTCCACTTT. Translation: CASSEHLDSPLHF.

This clonotype was counted at least ten times. This rearrangement joins TRBV5-1 to TRBJ2-7, with D maybe TRBD1 (6 bases). The germline V gene has CDR1 SGHRS and CDR2 YFSETQ. The CDR3 totals 14 residues. V lost 4 bases to trimming and J lost 3 bases, with 14 bases between them. The CDR3 coding sequence is TGCGCCAGCAGCAGTGGGGACAACAACTACGAGCAGTACTTC. The encoded protein is CASSSGDNNYEQYF. Using reference TRBV5-1 and TRBJ2-7 for the parts outside the CDR3, the full variable domain is KAGVTQTPRYLIKTRGQQVTLSCSPISGHRSVSWYQQTPGQGLQFLFEYFSETQRNKGNFPGRFSGRQFSNSRSEMNVSTLELGDSALYLCASSSGDNNYEQYFGPGTRLTVT.

This clonotype was seen more than once but under ten times. This chain connects TRBV6-1 to TRBJ1-2; 9 nucleotides line up with TRBD1. V lost 7 bases to trimming and J lost 4 bases; unmatched junction nucleotides: 10. Per germline, CDR1 MNHNS and CDR2 SASEGT. The CDR3 has 15 residues. CDR3 coding DNA: TGTGCCAGCAATCCACAGGGGGCTACGGGCTATGGCTACACCTTC. Its protein product is CASNPQGATGYGYTF.

This chain links TRBV5-6 with TRBJ2-5; the D gene is possibly TRBD1 (6 bases). Trimming removed 3 bases from V and 2 bases from J, with 11 bases in between. The CDR3 runs 14 residues. CDR1 SGHDT and CDR2 YYEEEE come from the germline V gene. CDR3 bases: TGTGCCAGCAGCTCACCGGACAGTCAAGAGACCCAGTACTTC. The encoded protein is CASSSPDSQETQYF.

This clonotype was seen a few times. The rearrangement uses TRBV24-1 and TRBJ2-6, with D tentatively TRBD1 or TRBD2 (5 bases each). CDR3 length: 15 amino acids. The germline CDR1 and CDR2 sequences are KGHDR and SFDVKD. V lost 6 bases and J lost 0, with 8 bases in between. The CDR3 loop is CATSRGDSGANVLTF. For the CDR3, the DNA is TGTGCCACCAGTCGAGGGGACTCTGGGGCCAACGTCCTGACTTTC.

This clonotype occurred many times. This CDR3 is CASSYLLAGYNIQYF. The CDR3 nucleotides are TGTGCCAGCAGTTATCTCCTAGCGGGTTATAACATTCAGTACTTC. The chain employs TRBV6-2 or TRBV6-3 and TRBJ2-4; 8 nucleotides line up with TRBD2. Germline V gene sequence: CDR1 MNHEY, CDR2 SVGEGT. The length of the CDR3 is 15 residues. V shed 3 bases, J shed 7 bases, and the junction held 8 bases outside the gene matches.

This clonotype was counted ten times or more. The V call is TRBV6-2 or TRBV6-3, the J call TRBJ2-5; D perhaps matches TRBD1 (5 bases). The CDR3 is 14 residues long. Germline V gene data show CDR1 as MNHEY and CDR2 as SVGEGT. V lost 6 bases to trimming and J lost 4 bases, with 15 bases between them. CDR3 protein: CASRGPLSRETQYF. Written as DNA, the CDR3 is TGTGCCAGCAGGGGGCCTCTGAGCCGAGAGACCCAGTACTTC.